Listed below are T cell receptor beta chains from one sample, sequenced in a study of cytomegalovirus exposure and HLA in healthy donors. Produced via immunoSEQ multiplex PCR; TCRdb's table is partial and in-frame only. This table holds 150,000 to 200,000 clones, roughly 79% found once. Material for sequencing was PBMCs. These receptors were collected from a woman aged 40 to 49 in good health and CMV-seronegative. Each CDR3 is given with its conserved first and last residue. The D gene is left open where the match is weak. The listing skips clone size in some rows; elsewhere it reads once, few, many or a size class.

len: 16; d_gene: TRBD2; abundance: NA; v_gene: TRBV19; j_gene: TRBJ2-3; CDR3aa: CASSRATSGISDTQYF; CDR3nt: TGTGCCAGTAGCCGGGCGACTAGCGGAATTTCAGATACGCAGTATTTT
len: 15; d_gene: TRBD2; abundance: NA; v_gene: TRBV27; j_gene: TRBJ2-1; CDR3aa: CASSLAGGPQGEQFF; CDR3nt: TGTGCCAGCAGTTTAGCGGGAGGGCCTCAGGGTGAGCAGTTCTTC
len: 14; d_gene: TRBD1; abundance: NA; v_gene: TRBV19; j_gene: TRBJ2-7; CDR3aa: CASSRWDRVYEQYF; CDR3nt: TGTGCCAGTAGTCGTTGGGACAGGGTGTACGAGCAGTACTTC
len: 15; d_gene: TRBD1; abundance: NA; v_gene: TRBV5-4; j_gene: TRBJ2-7; CDR3aa: CASRSAGQGVREQYF; CDR3nt: TGTGCCAGCCGCTCTGCGGGACAGGGGGTCCGCGAGCAGTACTTC
len: 15; d_gene: NA; abundance: NA; v_gene: TRBV27; j_gene: TRBJ2-3; CDR3aa: CASRTLARVTDTQYF; CDR3nt: TGTGCCAGCAGGACACTCGCGCGGGTCACAGATACGCAGTATTTT
len: 16; d_gene: TRBD2; abundance: NA; v_gene: TRBV30; j_gene: TRBJ2-2; CDR3aa: CAWVTSGRAVSGELFF; CDR3nt: TGTGCCTGGGTCACTAGCGGGAGGGCTGTCTCCGGGGAGCTGTTTTTT
len: 14; d_gene: NA; abundance: NA; v_gene: TRBV7-9; j_gene: TRBJ1-1; CDR3aa: CASSSLGMNTEAFF; CDR3nt: TGTGCCAGCAGCTCCCTCGGGATGAACACTGAAGCTTTCTTT
len: 14; d_gene: NA; abundance: NA; v_gene: TRBV2; j_gene: TRBJ1-5; CDR3aa: CASREDSREQPQHF; CDR3nt: TGTGCCAGCAGGGAGGACAGTAGGGAACAGCCCCAGCATTTT
len: 13; d_gene: TRBD1; abundance: NA; v_gene: TRBV7-9; j_gene: TRBJ2-7; CDR3aa: CASSFTGDYEQYF; CDR3nt: TGTGCCAGCAGTTTCACAGGGGACTACGAGCAGTACTTC
len: 12; d_gene: NA; abundance: NA; v_gene: TRBV6-5; j_gene: TRBJ2-5; CDR3aa: CASSYMGETQYF; CDR3nt: TGTGCCAGCAGTTACATGGGCGAGACCCAGTACTTC
len: 17; d_gene: NA; abundance: NA; v_gene: TRBV5-1; j_gene: TRBJ2-7; CDR3aa: CASSFLALPLTAYEQYF; CDR3nt: TGCGCCAGCAGCTTCCTTGCACTCCCATTGACAGCTTACGAGCAGTACTTC
len: 14; d_gene: TRBD2; abundance: NA; v_gene: TRBV28; j_gene: TRBJ2-5; CDR3aa: CASSFPGRGETQYF; CDR3nt: TGTGCCAGCAGTTTTCCCGGGAGGGGAGAGACCCAGTACTTC
len: 14; d_gene: NA; abundance: NA; v_gene: TRBV28; j_gene: TRBJ2-5; CDR3aa: CASSLLSRGETQYF; CDR3nt: TGTGCCAGCAGTTTATTATCTAGAGGAGAGACCCAGTACTTC
len: 13; d_gene: NA; abundance: NA; v_gene: TRBV28; j_gene: TRBJ1-2; CDR3aa: CASSQTDSRGYTF; CDR3nt: TGTGCCAGCAGTCAGACGGACAGTCGTGGCTACACCTTC
len: 15; d_gene: NA; abundance: NA; v_gene: TRBV4-1; j_gene: TRBJ1-3; CDR3aa: CASSQGHSSGNTIYF; CDR3nt: TGCGCCAGCAGCCAAGGACATTCCTCTGGAAACACCATATATTTT
len: 14; d_gene: TRBD1; abundance: NA; v_gene: TRBV9; j_gene: TRBJ2-1; CDR3aa: CASRSTGAGGEQFF; CDR3nt: TGTGCCAGCAGGTCGACAGGGGCAGGCGGTGAGCAGTTCTTC
len: 13; d_gene: TRBD2; abundance: NA; v_gene: TRBV7-7; j_gene: TRBJ2-1; CDR3aa: CASSSREGDEQFF; CDR3nt: TGTGCTAGCAGCTCCAGGGAGGGTGATGAGCAGTTCTTC
len: 15; d_gene: NA; abundance: NA; v_gene: TRBV30; j_gene: TRBJ1-1; CDR3aa: CAWRGVVQGYTEAFF; CDR3nt: TGTGCCTGGAGGGGAGTTGTTCAAGGATACACTGAAGCTTTCTTT
len: 15; d_gene: NA; abundance: NA; v_gene: TRBV19; j_gene: TRBJ1-4; CDR3aa: CASTDGGATNEKLFF; CDR3nt: TGTGCCAGTACCGATGGGGGGGCAACTAATGAAAAACTGTTTTTT
len: 14; d_gene: TRBD1; abundance: few; v_gene: TRBV5-4; j_gene: TRBJ1-3; CDR3aa: CASSYPGQINTIYF; CDR3nt: TGTGCCAGCAGTTACCCGGGACAGATAAACACCATATATTTT
len: 15; d_gene: TRBD1; abundance: NA; v_gene: TRBV2; j_gene: TRBJ1-5; CDR3aa: CASSLRDRGPQPQHF; CDR3nt: TGTGCCAGCAGCCTCCGGGACAGGGGGCCTCAGCCCCAGCATTTT
len: 11; d_gene: NA; abundance: NA; v_gene: TRBV28; j_gene: TRBJ1-5; CDR3aa: CASSSDQPQHF; CDR3nt: TGTGCCAGCAGTTCCGATCAGCCCCAGCATTTT
len: 13; d_gene: NA; abundance: few; v_gene: TRBV6-6; j_gene: TRBJ2-7; CDR3aa: CAITPDSSYEQYF; CDR3nt: TGTGCCATCACTCCCGACAGCTCCTACGAGCAGTACTTC
len: 14; d_gene: NA; abundance: NA; v_gene: TRBV10-3; j_gene: TRBJ2-7; CDR3aa: CAISGDRSSYEQYF; CDR3nt: TGTGCCATCAGCGGAGATCGGAGCTCCTACGAGCAGTACTTC
len: 15; d_gene: NA; abundance: NA; v_gene: TRBV5-6; j_gene: TRBJ1-1; CDR3aa: CASSFVATENTEAFF; CDR3nt: TGTGCCAGCAGCTTCGTAGCGACGGAGAACACTGAAGCTTTCTTT
len: 15; d_gene: TRBD1; abundance: NA; v_gene: TRBV6-1; j_gene: TRBJ2-7; CDR3aa: CASIIRDRGPYEQYF; CDR3nt: TGTGCCAGCATTATCCGGGACAGGGGCCCCTACGAGCAGTACTTC
len: 16; d_gene: TRBD1; abundance: NA; v_gene: TRBV7-9; j_gene: TRBJ1-2; CDR3aa: CASSRDARGRRDGYTF; CDR3nt: TGTGCCAGCAGTCGAGACGCCAGGGGGCGCCGGGATGGCTACACCTTC
len: 16; d_gene: TRBD1; abundance: NA; v_gene: TRBV5-6; j_gene: TRBJ1-2; CDR3aa: CASRNARRDRAYGYTF; CDR3nt: TGTGCCAGCAGAAACGCACGCCGGGACAGGGCCTATGGCTACACCTTC
len: 15; d_gene: TRBD2; abundance: NA; v_gene: TRBV5-1; j_gene: TRBJ2-1; CDR3aa: CASSLDLAGYNEQFF; CDR3nt: TGCGCCAGCAGCTTAGATCTAGCGGGCTACAATGAGCAGTTCTTC
len: 14; d_gene: TRBD2; abundance: NA; v_gene: TRBV19; j_gene: TRBJ2-3; CDR3aa: CASSGLAATDTQYF; CDR3nt: TGTGCCAGTAGCGGACTAGCGGCCACAGATACGCAGTATTTT
len: 14; d_gene: TRBD2; abundance: NA; v_gene: TRBV6-4; j_gene: TRBJ2-1; CDR3aa: CASSPLATYNEQFF; CDR3nt: TGTGCCAGCAGCCCACTAGCGACCTACAATGAGCAGTTCTTC
len: 16; d_gene: TRBD1; abundance: once; v_gene: TRBV28; j_gene: TRBJ1-1; CDR3aa: CASSRPGTGPNTEAFF; CDR3nt: TGTGCCAGCAGCCGTCCCGGGACAGGGCCGAACACTGAAGCTTTCTTT
len: 15; d_gene: NA; abundance: many; v_gene: TRBV2; j_gene: TRBJ1-4; CDR3aa: CASSESGVRNEKLFF; CDR3nt: TGTGCCAGCAGTGAATCCGGGGTTAGAAATGAAAAACTGTTTTTT
len: 13; d_gene: NA; abundance: NA; v_gene: TRBV5-4; j_gene: TRBJ1-2; CDR3aa: CASSPGQLYGYTF; CDR3nt: TGTGCCAGCAGTCCTGGACAGCTCTATGGCTACACCTTC
len: 16; d_gene: TRBD2; abundance: NA; v_gene: TRBV15; j_gene: TRBJ2-7; CDR3aa: CATSRDSRLAGSEQYF; CDR3nt: TGTGCCACCAGCAGAGATTCTAGACTAGCGGGCTCCGAGCAGTACTTC
len: 13; d_gene: TRBD2; abundance: NA; v_gene: TRBV5-1; j_gene: TRBJ2-3; CDR3aa: CASSPGGTDTQYF; CDR3nt: TGCGCCAGCAGCCCGGGAGGTACAGATACGCAGTATTTT
len: 15; d_gene: NA; abundance: NA; v_gene: TRBV11-3; j_gene: TRBJ1-3; CDR3aa: CASSTRTASGNTIYF; CDR3nt: TGTGCCAGCAGCACACGGACTGCTTCTGGAAACACCATATATTTT
len: 14; d_gene: NA; abundance: NA; v_gene: TRBV6-4; j_gene: TRBJ2-3; CDR3aa: CASSPGGSTDTQYF; CDR3nt: TGTGCCAGCAGTCCCGGCGGGAGCACAGATACGCAGTATTTT
len: 12; d_gene: NA; abundance: few; v_gene: TRBV2; j_gene: TRBJ2-1; CDR3aa: CASSGLKNEQFF; CDR3nt: TGTGCCAGCAGCGGACTAAAGAATGAGCAGTTCTTC
len: 14; d_gene: TRBD2; abundance: few; v_gene: TRBV6-1; j_gene: TRBJ2-1; CDR3aa: CASSAGTSGGFQFF; CDR3nt: TGTGCCAGCAGTGCTGGGACTAGCGGGGGGTTTCAGTTCTTC